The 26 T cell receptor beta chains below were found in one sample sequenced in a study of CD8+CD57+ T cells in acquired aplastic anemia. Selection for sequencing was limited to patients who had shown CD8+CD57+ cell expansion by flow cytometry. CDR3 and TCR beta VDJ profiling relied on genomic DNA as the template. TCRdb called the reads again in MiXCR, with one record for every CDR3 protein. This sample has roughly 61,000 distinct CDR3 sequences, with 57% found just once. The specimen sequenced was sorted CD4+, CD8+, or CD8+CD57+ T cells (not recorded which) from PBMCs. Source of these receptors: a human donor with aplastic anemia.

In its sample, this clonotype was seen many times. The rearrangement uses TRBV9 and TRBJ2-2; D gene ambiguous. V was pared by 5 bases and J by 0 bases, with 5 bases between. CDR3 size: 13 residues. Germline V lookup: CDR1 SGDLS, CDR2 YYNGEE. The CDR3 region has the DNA TGTGCCAGCAGTACTACGAACACCGGGGAGCTGTTTTTT. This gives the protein CASSTTNTGELFF.

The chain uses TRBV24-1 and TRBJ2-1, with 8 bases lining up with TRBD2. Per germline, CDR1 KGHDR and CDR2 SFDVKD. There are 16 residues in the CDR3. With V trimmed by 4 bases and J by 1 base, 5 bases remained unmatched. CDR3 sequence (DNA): TGTGCCACCAGTGACCACAGACTAGCGTCCTACAATGAGCAGTTCTTC. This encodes CATSDHRLASYNEQFF.

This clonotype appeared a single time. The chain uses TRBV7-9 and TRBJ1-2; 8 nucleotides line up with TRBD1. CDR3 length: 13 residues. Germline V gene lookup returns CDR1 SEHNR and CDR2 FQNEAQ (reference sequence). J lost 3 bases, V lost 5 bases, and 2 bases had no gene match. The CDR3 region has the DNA TGTGCCAGCAGCCAGACAGGGGACTATGGCTACACCTTC. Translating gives CASSQTGDYGYTF.

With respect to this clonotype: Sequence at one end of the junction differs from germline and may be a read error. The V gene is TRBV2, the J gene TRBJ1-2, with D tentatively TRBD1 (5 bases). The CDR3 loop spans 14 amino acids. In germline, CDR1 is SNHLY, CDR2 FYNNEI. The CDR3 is CASSESQGGYGCTF. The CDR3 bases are TGTGCCAGCAGTGAAAGTCAGGGAGGCTATGGCTGCACCTTC.

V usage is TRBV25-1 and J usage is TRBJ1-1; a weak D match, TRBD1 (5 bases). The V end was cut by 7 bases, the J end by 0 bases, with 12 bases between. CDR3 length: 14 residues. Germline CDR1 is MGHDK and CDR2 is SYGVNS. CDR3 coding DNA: TGTGCCAGCAAGAAGGAGGGGATGAACACTGAAGCTTTCTTT. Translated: CASKKEGMNTEAFF.

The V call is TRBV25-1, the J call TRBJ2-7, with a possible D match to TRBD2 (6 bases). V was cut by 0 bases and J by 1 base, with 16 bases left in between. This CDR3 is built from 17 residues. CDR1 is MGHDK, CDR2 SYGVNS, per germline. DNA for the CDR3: TGTGCCAGCAGTGAATATGCGGGGATTGGGGTTTCCTACGAGCAGTACTTC. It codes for CASSEYAGIGVSYEQYF.

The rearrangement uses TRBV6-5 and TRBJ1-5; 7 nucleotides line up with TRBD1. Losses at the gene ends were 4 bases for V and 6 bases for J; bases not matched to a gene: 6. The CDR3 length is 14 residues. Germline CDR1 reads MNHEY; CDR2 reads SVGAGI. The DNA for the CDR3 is TGTGCCAGCAGTTCGAGGCAGGGGGGTCAGCCCCAGCATTTT. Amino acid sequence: CASSSRQGGQPQHF.

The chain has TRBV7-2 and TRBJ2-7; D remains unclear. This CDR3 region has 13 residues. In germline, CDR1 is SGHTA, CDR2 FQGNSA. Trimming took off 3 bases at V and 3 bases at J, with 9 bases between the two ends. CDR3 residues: CASSLRNRYEQYF. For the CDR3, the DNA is TGTGCCAGCAGCTTGAGAAACCGCTACGAGCAGTACTTC.

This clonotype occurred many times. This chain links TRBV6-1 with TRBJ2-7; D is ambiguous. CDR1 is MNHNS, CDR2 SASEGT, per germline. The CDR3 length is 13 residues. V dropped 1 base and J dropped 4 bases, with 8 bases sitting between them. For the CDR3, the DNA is TGTGCCAGCAGTGAAGGGGCTTCGTACGAGCAGTACGTC. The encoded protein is CASSEGASYEQYV.

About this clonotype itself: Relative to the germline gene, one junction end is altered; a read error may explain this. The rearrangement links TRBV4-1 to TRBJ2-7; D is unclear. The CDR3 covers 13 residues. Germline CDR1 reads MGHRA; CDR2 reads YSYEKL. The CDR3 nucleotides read TGTGCCAGCAGCCAAGATCCTGCGGAAGAGCAGTACTTC. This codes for CASSQDPAEEQYF.

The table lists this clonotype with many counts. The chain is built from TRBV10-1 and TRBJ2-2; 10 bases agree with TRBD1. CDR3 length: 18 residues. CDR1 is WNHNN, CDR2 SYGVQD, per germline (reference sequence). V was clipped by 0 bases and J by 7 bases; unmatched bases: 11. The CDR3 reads CASSESEERQGASGELFF. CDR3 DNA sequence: TGCGCCAGCAGTGAGTCAGAAGAGAGACAGGGGGCTAGCGGGGAGCTGTTTTTT.

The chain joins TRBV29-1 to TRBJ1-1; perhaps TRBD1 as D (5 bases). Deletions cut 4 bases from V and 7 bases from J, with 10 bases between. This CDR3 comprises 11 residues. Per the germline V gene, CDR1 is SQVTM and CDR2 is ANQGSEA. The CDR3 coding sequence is TGCAGCGTTGCAGGACATAATGAAGCTTTCTTT. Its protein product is CSVAGHNEAFF. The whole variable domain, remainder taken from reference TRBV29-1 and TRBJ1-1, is SAVISQKPSRDICQRGTSLTIQCQVDSQVTMMFWYRQQPGQSLTLIATANQGSEATYESGFVIDKFPISRPNLTFSTLTVSNMSPEDSSIYLCSVAGHNEAFFGQGTRLTVV.

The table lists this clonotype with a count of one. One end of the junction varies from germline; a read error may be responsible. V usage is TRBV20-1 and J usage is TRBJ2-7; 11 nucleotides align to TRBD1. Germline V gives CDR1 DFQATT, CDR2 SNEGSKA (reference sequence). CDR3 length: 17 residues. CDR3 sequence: CSARKAKGTGGSYEQYF. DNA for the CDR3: TGCAGTGCTAGAAAGGCCAAGGGGACAGGGGGGAGTTACGAGCAGTACTTT.

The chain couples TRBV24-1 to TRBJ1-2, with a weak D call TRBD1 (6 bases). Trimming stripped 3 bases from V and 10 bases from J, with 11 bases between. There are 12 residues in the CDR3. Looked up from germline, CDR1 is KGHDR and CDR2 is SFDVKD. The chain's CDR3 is CATSDIAGAYTF. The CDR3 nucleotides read TGTGCCACCAGTGATATTGCGGGGGCCTACACCTTC.

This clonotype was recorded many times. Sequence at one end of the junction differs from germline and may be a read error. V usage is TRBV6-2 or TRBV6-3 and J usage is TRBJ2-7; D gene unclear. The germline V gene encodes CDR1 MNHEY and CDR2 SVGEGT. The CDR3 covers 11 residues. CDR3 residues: CASSHSFEQYF. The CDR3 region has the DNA TGTGCCAGCAGTCACTCCTTCGAGCAGTACTTC.

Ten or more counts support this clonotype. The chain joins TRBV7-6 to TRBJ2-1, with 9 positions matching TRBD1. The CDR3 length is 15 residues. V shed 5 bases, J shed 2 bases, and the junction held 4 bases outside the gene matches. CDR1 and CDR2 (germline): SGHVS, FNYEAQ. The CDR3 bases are TGTGCCAGCAGCAGAACAGGGGGCACCTACAATGAGCAGTTCTTC. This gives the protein CASSRTGGTYNEQFF.

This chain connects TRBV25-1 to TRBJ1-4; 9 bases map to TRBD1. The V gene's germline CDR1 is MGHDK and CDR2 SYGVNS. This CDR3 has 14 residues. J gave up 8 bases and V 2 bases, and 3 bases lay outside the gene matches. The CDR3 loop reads CASSEGQGREKLFF. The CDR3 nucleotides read TGTGCCAGCAGTGAAGGACAGGGGCGGGAAAAACTGTTTTTT.

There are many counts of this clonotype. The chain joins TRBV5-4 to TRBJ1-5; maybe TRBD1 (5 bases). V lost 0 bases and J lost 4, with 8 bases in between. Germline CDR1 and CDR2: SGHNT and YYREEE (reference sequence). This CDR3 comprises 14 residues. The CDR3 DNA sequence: TGTGCCAGCAGCTTGGCGGGGGGAAATCAGCCCCAGCATTTT. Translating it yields CASSLAGGNQPQHF.

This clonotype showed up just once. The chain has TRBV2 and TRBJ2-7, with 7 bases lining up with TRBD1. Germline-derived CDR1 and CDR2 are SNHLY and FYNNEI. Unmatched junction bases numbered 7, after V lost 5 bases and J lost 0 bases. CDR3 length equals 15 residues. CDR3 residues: CASSFPGDSSYEQYF. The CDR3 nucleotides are TGTGCCAGCAGTTTTCCCGGGGACAGCTCCTACGAGCAGTACTTC.

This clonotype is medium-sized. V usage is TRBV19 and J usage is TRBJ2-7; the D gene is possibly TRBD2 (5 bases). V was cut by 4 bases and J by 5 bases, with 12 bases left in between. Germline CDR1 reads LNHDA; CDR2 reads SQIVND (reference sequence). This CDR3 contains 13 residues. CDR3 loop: CASSRTGNHEQYF. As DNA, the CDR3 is TGTGCCAGTAGTAGGACGGGAAACCACGAGCAGTACTTC. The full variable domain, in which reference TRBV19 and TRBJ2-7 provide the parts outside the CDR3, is DGGITQSPKYLFRKEGQNVTLSCEQNLNHDAMYWYRQDPGQGLRLIYYSQIVNDFQKGDIAEGYSVSREKKESFPLTVTSAQKNPTAFYLCASSRTGNHEQYFGPGTRLTVT.

CDR3 loop: CSARVVVGAGTEAFF. In DNA form, the CDR3 reads TGCAGTGCTAGAGTCGTGGTGGGGGCGGGCACTGAAGCTTTCTTT. This rearrangement joins TRBV20-1 to TRBJ1-1; TRBD1 is a possible D gene (6 bases). The CDR3 is made up of 15 amino acids. The V gene lost 1 base and the J gene lost 4 bases, with 16 bases spanning the gap. Germline V gene sequence: CDR1 DFQATT, CDR2 SNEGSKA (reference sequence).

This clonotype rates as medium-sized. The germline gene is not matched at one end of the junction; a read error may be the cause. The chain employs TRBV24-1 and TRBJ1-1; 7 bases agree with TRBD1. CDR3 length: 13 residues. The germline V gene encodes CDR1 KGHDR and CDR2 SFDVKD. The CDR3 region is CATSTGMNTKAFF. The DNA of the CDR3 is TGTGCCACCTCGACAGGGATGAACACTAAAGCTTTCTTT.

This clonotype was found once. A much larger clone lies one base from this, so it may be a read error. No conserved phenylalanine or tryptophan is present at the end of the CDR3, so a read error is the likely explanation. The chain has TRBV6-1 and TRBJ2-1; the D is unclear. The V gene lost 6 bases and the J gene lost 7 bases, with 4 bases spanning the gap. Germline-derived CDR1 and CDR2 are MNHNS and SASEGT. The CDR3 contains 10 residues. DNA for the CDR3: TGTGCCAGCAGAACGAATGAGCAGTTCCTC. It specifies CASRTNEQFL.

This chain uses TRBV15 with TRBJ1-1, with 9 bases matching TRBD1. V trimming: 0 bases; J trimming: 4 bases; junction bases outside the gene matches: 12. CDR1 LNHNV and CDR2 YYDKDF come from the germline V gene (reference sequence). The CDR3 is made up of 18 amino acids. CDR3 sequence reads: CATSRDPVGQGPPTEAFF. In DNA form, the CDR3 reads TGTGCCACCAGCAGAGATCCGGTCGGACAGGGGCCTCCCACTGAAGCTTTCTTT.

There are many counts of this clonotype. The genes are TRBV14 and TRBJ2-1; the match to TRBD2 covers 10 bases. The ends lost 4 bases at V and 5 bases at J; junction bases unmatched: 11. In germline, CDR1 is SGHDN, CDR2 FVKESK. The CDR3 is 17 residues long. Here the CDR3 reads CASSLHPSGGANNEQFF. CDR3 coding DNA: TGTGCCAGCAGCCTTCACCCCAGCGGGGGGGCCAACAATGAGCAGTTCTTC.

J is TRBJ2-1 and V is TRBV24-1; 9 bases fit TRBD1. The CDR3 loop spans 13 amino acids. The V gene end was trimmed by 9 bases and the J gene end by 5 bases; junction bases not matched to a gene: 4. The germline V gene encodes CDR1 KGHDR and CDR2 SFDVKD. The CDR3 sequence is CATGQGIDNEQFF. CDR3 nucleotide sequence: TGTGCCACCGGACAGGGGATCGACAATGAGCAGTTCTTC.